This TCR beta chain derives from a study of lymphopenia after photon versus proton radiotherapy. Assay: immunoSEQ multiplex PCR; the TCRdb copy retains only in-frame clones and omits some. The sample lists about 19,000 clones; 75% to 95% were seen once. This CDR3 contains 15 residues. The germline V gene has CDR1 MGHRA and CDR2 YSYEKL. V dropped 5 bases and J dropped 3; count of bases not matched to a gene: 7. This material consisted of peripheral blood, taken from a patient treated with photon-based radiotherapy. The receptor was isolated from a man aged 55 to 70 with pancreatic cancer. The gene calls are TRBV4-1 and TRBJ2-3, with TRBD1 matching 8 bases. The CDR3 spells CASSVGDRRTDTQYF. The CDR3 region has the DNA TGCGCCAGCAGCGTGGGGGACAGGCGTACAGATACGCAGTATTTT.